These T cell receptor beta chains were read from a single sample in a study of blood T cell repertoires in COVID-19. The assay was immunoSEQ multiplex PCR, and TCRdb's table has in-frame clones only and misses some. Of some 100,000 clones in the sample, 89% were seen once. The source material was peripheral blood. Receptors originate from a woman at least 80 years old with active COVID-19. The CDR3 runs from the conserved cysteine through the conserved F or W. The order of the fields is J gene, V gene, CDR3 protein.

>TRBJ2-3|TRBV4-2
CASSPASGREVDTQYF
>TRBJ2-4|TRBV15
CATSRAHAGVVNIQYF
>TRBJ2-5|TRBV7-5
CVRSPSRGRQETQYF
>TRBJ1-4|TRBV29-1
CSAIFTGSLEKLFF
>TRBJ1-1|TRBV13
CASSQSGAWTEAFF
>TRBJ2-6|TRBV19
CASSTLVSSGANVLTF
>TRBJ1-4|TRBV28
CASSLRATNEKLFF
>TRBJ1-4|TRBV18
CASSHKPGGRLIATNEKLFF
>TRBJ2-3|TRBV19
CASSGGTSGSHPSTDTQYF
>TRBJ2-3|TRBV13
CASSPGRQGTDTQYF
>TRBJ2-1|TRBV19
CASTIPELAGVPEQFF
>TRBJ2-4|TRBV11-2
CASSLDRTGADIQYF
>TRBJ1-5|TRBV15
CATSRAGGNFQPQHF
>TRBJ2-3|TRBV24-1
CATSPPGHKHTDTQYF
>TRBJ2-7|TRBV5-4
CASSRTLTGSHEQYF
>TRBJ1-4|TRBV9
CASSVGAGRNEKLFF
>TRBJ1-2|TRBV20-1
CSAQATVGYTF
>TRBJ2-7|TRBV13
CASRPTGTSSEQQYF
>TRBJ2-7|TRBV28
CASSPPGTGLREQYF
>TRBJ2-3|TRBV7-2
CASSLAGLSTDTQYF
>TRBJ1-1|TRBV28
CASTPPRNTEAFF
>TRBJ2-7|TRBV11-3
CASSTGQGSEQYF
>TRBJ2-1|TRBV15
CATSSPLGLAMGNEQFF
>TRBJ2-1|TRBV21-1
CASSHPKLPGLADYNEQFF
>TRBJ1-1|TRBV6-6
CASSYERTEAFF